Sequencing of this T cell receptor (beta chain) was carried out in a study of CD8 T cells in ankylosing spondylitis. Overall study findings and caveats: Reactive arthritis synovial fluid and blood were previously reported to contain some motif variants. According to the report, clones linked to the disease were significantly enriched in matched synovial fluid samples taken from ankylosing spondylitis patients. Relatively rare in peripheral blood, disease-linked clones were also CD8+. A TCR beta motif of roughly eight highly homologous variants seemed to mark ankylosing spondylitis blood.

Each CDR3 protein gets one entry after TCRdb re-called the 5' RACE reads with MiXCR. The sample includes approximately 45,000 distinct CDR3 sequences, over 3.5% of them seen just once. The sample holds many counts of this clonotype. Its antigen is as yet unknown. The V gene lost 2 bases and the J gene lost 3 bases, with 11 bases spanning the gap. This CDR3 is built from 15 residues. Germline assignment: CDR1 SGDLS and CDR2 YYNGEE. The sequencing input was blood, either unsorted or a sorted T cell fraction (not recorded which). The receptor was derived from a female donor with ankylosing spondylitis or in good health (not recorded which). The J gene is TRBJ1-4, the V gene TRBV9; TRBD1 is a possible D gene (5 bases). The CDR3 is CASSVRDGPNEKLFF. The CDR3 DNA is TGTGCCAGCAGCGTCCGGGACGGACCTAATGAAAAACTGTTTTTT.